This is a list of T cell receptor beta chains from one sample in a study of T cell responses to AZD1222 COVID-19 vaccine. Produced via immunoSEQ multiplex PCR; TCRdb's table is partial and in-frame only. The sample has more than 150,000 clones, under 95% seen once. Material: peripheral blood, obtained on day 0 of AZD1222 vaccination. Receptors were obtained from an adult in good health. The CDR3 runs from the conserved cysteine through the conserved F or W. A D gene is named only where the DNA matches it firmly. Some rows have no size entry. The others give once, few or many, or a class for an expanded clone.

few | NA | TRBJ2-1 | TRBV19 | TGTGCCAGTAGTCCCCCCCCGGCGGCTTACTCCTACAATGAGCAGTTCTTC | CASSPPPAAYSYNEQFF
NA | NA | TRBJ1-1 | TRBV19 | TGTGCCAGTATCCTAAGGGGGTACACAAACACTGAAGCTTTCTTT | CASILRGYTNTEAFF
NA | NA | TRBJ1-1 | TRBV5-1 | TGCGCCAGCAGCGTATTGGGGGAGACTGAAGCTTTCTTT | CASSVLGETEAFF
NA | NA | TRBJ2-3 | TRBV18 | TGTGCCAGCGCTGGCTACGGGGTCTATGATACGCAGTATTTT | CASAGYGVYDTQYF
NA | TRBD2 | TRBJ2-3 | TRBV11-3 | TGTGCCAGCAGCGCACTAGCGGGCACAGATACGCAGTATTTT | CASSALAGTDTQYF
NA | TRBD1 | TRBJ2-3 | TRBV6-5 | TGTGCCAGCAGTTCCGGGACAGGGGCCACAGATACGCAGTATTTT | CASSSGTGATDTQYF
NA | NA | TRBJ2-1 | TRBV3-1/TRBV3-2 | TGTGCCAGCAGCCTAAACCCCGATGACAATGAGCAGTTCTTC | CASSLNPDDNEQFF
once | NA | TRBJ1-6 | TRBV7-9 | TGTGCCAGCAGCCCCCGTGCGCTTTCACCCCTCCACTTT | CASSPRALSPLHF
NA | NA | TRBJ1-6 | TRBV6-5 | TGTGCCAGCAGTTCCCCAGCAGGAAATAATTCACCCCTCCACTTT | CASSSPAGNNSPLHF
NA | NA | TRBJ2-1 | TRBV11-1 | TGTGCCAGCAGCCCAGGTCCAGATTGGAATGAGCAGTTCTTC | CASSPGPDWNEQFF
NA | NA | TRBJ2-7 | TRBV11-2 | TGTGCCAGCAGCCCCCCACTAGTGGGGAGCTCCTACGAGCAGTACTTC | CASSPPLVGSSYEQYF
NA | NA | TRBJ1-3 | TRBV15 | TGTGCCACCAGCAGAGGCCGGGGGGCCACTGGAAACACCATATATTTT | CATSRGRGATGNTIYF
NA | TRBD2 | TRBJ2-1 | TRBV27 | TGTGCCAGCAGTCCGATGACTAGCCTAGCCCGGGACAATGAGCAGTTCTTC | CASSPMTSLARDNEQFF
NA | TRBD1 | TRBJ1-1 | TRBV11-2 | TGTGCCAGCAGTCAAGACAGGGCTATTGAAGCTTTCTTT | CASSQDRAIEAFF
NA | NA | TRBJ2-1 | TRBV27 | TGTGCCAGCAGCATAGGACTTGAGCAGTTCTTC | CASSIGLEQFF
NA | TRBD2 | TRBJ2-3 | TRBV7-2 | TGTGCCAGCAGCTACACTAGCGGGGCCCCAGATACGCAGTATTTT | CASSYTSGAPDTQYF
NA | NA | TRBJ1-1 | TRBV7-4 | TGTGCCAGCAGCCGAGAGGGCGGGCTCCCAGCTTTCTTT | CASSREGGLPAFF
NA | NA | TRBJ2-1 | TRBV2 | TGTGCCAGCACCTCAACGTCTCAGGGCAATGAGCAGTTCTTC | CASTSTSQGNEQFF
NA | NA | TRBJ2-3 | TRBV5-1 | TGCGCCAGCAGCCGCGGAGGGATCACAGATACGCAGTATTTT | CASSRGGITDTQYF
NA | NA | TRBJ2-7 | TRBV19 | TGTGCCAGTAGTATCGGTCAAAGCCACTACGAGCAGTACTTC | CASSIGQSHYEQYF
NA | TRBD1 | TRBJ1-1 | TRBV7-9 | TGTGCCAGCAAAGACAGGGGATTAGAACACACTGAAGCTTTCTTT | CASKDRGLEHTEAFF
NA | NA | TRBJ2-2 | TRBV5-1 | TGCGCCAGCAGGACGGGTCATCCGGACACCGGGGAGCTGTTTTTT | CASRTGHPDTGELFF
few | NA | TRBJ1-1 | TRBV5-3 | TGTGCCAGAAGCTTCGACTCGGGGAACACTGAAGCTTTCTTT | CARSFDSGNTEAFF
NA | TRBD2 | TRBJ2-3 | TRBV30 | TGTGCCTGGAGTGTACTAGCGGGAAGCTCAGATACGCAGTATTTT | CAWSVLAGSSDTQYF
NA | NA | TRBJ2-5 | TRBV5-1 | TGCGCCAGCAGTGCTCGGCAGCCTCGAGAGACCCAGTACTTC | CASSARQPRETQYF
NA | NA | TRBJ2-1 | TRBV10-3 | TGTGCCATCAGTGAAAGGGCGGGAACCTACAATGAGCAGTTCTTC | CAISERAGTYNEQFF
NA | TRBD1 | TRBJ1-2 | TRBV28 | TGTGCCAGCAGTTTAGCGGGGACAGGGAACTATGGCTACACCTTC | CASSLAGTGNYGYTF
NA | TRBD2 | TRBJ2-1 | TRBV13 | TGTGCCAGCAGCTCGGGGCGGACTAGCGGGTACAATGAGCAGTTCTTC | CASSSGRTSGYNEQFF
NA | NA | TRBJ2-1 | TRBV19 | TGTGCCAGTACCGGAATCCCCGGCGCCTCCCGGAAGGGTGAGCAGTTCTTC | CASTGIPGASRKGEQFF
NA | TRBD2 | TRBJ2-7 | TRBV28 | TGTGCCAGCAGTCCTAGGCCCGGGACTAGCGGGAGGGCGGTCCACGAGCAGTACTTC | CASSPRPGTSGRAVHEQYF
NA | NA | TRBJ2-2 | TRBV29-1 | TGCAGCGTTCGACTGCCGGGGGCCGGGGAGCTGTTTTTT | CSVRLPGAGELFF
NA | NA | TRBJ2-5 | TRBV4-1 | TGCGCCAGCAGCCTCCGTGGGTTCCAGGGGCGGGAGACCCAGTACTTC | CASSLRGFQGRETQYF
NA | NA | TRBJ2-7 | TRBV20-1 | TGCAGTGCTAGCCCCTACGAGCAGTACTTC | CSASPYEQYF
NA | TRBD2 | TRBJ2-7 | TRBV28 | TGTGCCAGCCATGAATCTAGCGGGAGCTCCTACGAGCAGTACTTC | CASHESSGSSYEQYF
NA | TRBD2 | TRBJ2-5 | TRBV11-2 | TGTGCCAGCAGCCCGAGGCCCCTACTAGCGGGAGAAGAGACCCAGTACTTC | CASSPRPLLAGEETQYF
NA | NA | TRBJ1-6 | TRBV14 | TGTGCCAGCAGCCAAGGCAGTTTCTCCTATAATTCACCCCTCCACTTT | CASSQGSFSYNSPLHF
NA | NA | TRBJ2-5 | TRBV21-1 | TGTGCCAGCACCCAGAGCGGGAGATTAGAGACCCAGTACTTC | CASTQSGRLETQYF
NA | NA | TRBJ2-1 | TRBV5-6 | TGTGCCAGCAGCCAACCGGGACTGCGGGGCAATGAGCAGTTCTTC | CASSQPGLRGNEQFF
NA | NA | TRBJ1-2 | TRBV19 | TGTGCCAGTAGTATCAGAAACAGGGATGAGTACTATGGCTACACCTTC | CASSIRNRDEYYGYTF
NA | TRBD1 | TRBJ2-2 | TRBV7-2 | TGTGCCAGCAGCGCACAGGGGGCCGGGGAGCTGTTTTTT | CASSAQGAGELFF
NA | NA | TRBJ2-7 | TRBV24-1 | TGTGCCACCAGCCCCCGGGGAACCTACGAGCAGTACTTC | CATSPRGTYEQYF
NA | NA | TRBJ1-2 | TRBV6-6 | TGTGCCAGCAGCGACTCCGGGTATGGCTACACCTTC | CASSDSGYGYTF
few | TRBD2 | TRBJ2-7 | TRBV7-6 | TGTGCCAGCAGCTTAAGTCCGGCTAGCGGGCCCTACGAGCAGTACTTC | CASSLSPASGPYEQYF
NA | TRBD1 | TRBJ1-1 | TRBV5-1 | TGCGCCAGCAGCTTGAGAGGGGGCCTCACTGAAGCTTTCTTT | CASSLRGGLTEAFF
once | TRBD1 | TRBJ1-5 | TRBV2 | TGTGCCAGCAGCGAGGGACAGGGGGAACAGCCCCAGCATTTT | CASSEGQGEQPQHF
NA | NA | TRBJ2-5 | TRBV30 | TGTGCCTGGAGCGCTCTAGAGACCCAGTACTTC | CAWSALETQYF
NA | TRBD2 | TRBJ2-1 | TRBV2 | TGTGCCAGCAGCCAGACTAGCGGGGCATACACTGAGCAGTTCTTC | CASSQTSGAYTEQFF
once | NA | TRBJ2-7 | TRBV30 | TGTGCCTGGCTCCCTCGTTTGACAGCGTCCTACGAGCAGTACTTC | CAWLPRLTASYEQYF
NA | TRBD2 | TRBJ2-1 | TRBV27 | TGTGCCAGCAGTTCCGGGACTAGCGGAAACAATGAGCAGTTCTTC | CASSSGTSGNNEQFF
once | TRBD1 | TRBJ1-4 | TRBV7-9 | TGTGCCAGCAGCTTTGGACAGGGGCATTCTAATGAAAAACTGTTTTTT | CASSFGQGHSNEKLFF